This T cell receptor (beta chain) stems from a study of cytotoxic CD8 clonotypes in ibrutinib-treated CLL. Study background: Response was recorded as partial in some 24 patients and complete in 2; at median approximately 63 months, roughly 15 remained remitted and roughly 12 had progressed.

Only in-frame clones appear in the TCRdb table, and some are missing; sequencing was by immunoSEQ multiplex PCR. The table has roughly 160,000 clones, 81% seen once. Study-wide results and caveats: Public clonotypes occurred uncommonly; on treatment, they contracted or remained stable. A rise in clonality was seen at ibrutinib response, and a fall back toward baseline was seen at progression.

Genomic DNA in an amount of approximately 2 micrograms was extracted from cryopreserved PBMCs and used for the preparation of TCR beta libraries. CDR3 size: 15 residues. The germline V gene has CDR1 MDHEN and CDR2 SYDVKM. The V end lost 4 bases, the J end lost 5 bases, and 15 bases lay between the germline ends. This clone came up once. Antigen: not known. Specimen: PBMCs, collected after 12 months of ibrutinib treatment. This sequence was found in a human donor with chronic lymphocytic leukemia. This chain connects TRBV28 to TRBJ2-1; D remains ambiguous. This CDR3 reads CASSSTSKGHNEQFF. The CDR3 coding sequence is TGTGCCAGCAGTTCGACTTCTAAGGGTCACAATGAGCAGTTCTTC.